This T cell receptor beta chain was sequenced for a study of shared clonotypes between healthy human individuals. The study drew all its donors from Caucasian adults living in Nashville, Tennessee. The method was immunoSEQ multiplex PCR; TCRdb's version includes in-frame clones alone and lacks a portion of them. The sample consists of 300,000 to 350,000 clones, roughly 70% of them appearing once. Germline V gene data show CDR1 as MNHNS and CDR2 as SASEGT. V gave up 9 bases and J gave up 8 bases; unmatched junction bases: 9. CDR3 length: 14 residues. The sequenced sample consisted of memory CD4+ T cells sorted from blood. As to subset: CD45RA-negative fraction. This sequence originates from a man aged 25 to 40 in good health. The chain employs TRBV6-1 and TRBJ2-3, with 12 bases fitting TRBD1. This chain's CDR3 is CASGGDRGLGTQYF. The CDR3 DNA reads as TGTGCCAGTGGAGGGGACAGGGGGCTGGGTACGCAGTATTTT.